The TCR beta chain under discussion was sequenced for a study of blood T cells in healthy people across ages. Then a second PCR, running about 6 to 12 cycles, was carried out with a sample-barcoded 5' primer and a J-beta primer mix. Each of the cDNA molecules was tagged by a template-switch adaptor with 12 random nucleotides. MiXCR was run by TCRdb on the 5' RACE reads, yielding one entry per CDR3 protein. The top ten hold around 15% of the sample, which has around 870,000 distinct CDR3 sequences, more than 25% seen once. This clonotype was recorded many times. Its antigen is not identified. Broader study findings: Higher diversity, along with more naive CD4+ cells, distinguished long-lived donors from aged donors.

The CDR3 covers 12 residues. Trimming pared 6 bases from V and 7 bases from J, leaving 15 bases between. Germline CDR1 reads DFQATT; CDR2 reads SNEGSKA (reference sequence). The sample was blood. This receptor was obtained from a woman older than 75 in good health. The chain links TRBV20-1 to TRBJ1-2; possible D gene TRBD1, 5 bases. In nucleotides, the CDR3 is TGCAGTGCAACCTGGTGGGGGGGTGGCTACACCTTC. Its protein is CSATWWGGGYTF.